This is a list of T cell receptor beta chains from one sample in a study of human T cells and chemical hapten exposure. TCRdb reprocessed the reads via MiXCR and lists one record per CDR3 protein. The data show about 120,000 distinct CDR3 sequences, less than 10% seen once. Source material: whole blood. Receptors originate from a human donor in good health. Some clones in this sample may be carry-over from other donors' samples. CDR3s include the opening cysteine and the closing phenylalanine or tryptophan. Each record gives: CDR3 protein, CDR3 DNA, V gene, clone size, J gene, D gene. D genes are given only for firm matches. Clone size, where shown, is once, few, many, or a class for clones that have expanded.

CDR3 protein: CASSLARQPGGYTF
CDR3 DNA: TGCGCCAGCAGCTTGGCCAGGCAGCCCGGTGGCTACACCTTC
V gene: TRBV5-1
clone size: -
J gene: TRBJ1-2
D gene: -

CDR3 protein: CASRSSGSYNEQFF
CDR3 DNA: TGTGCCAGCAGGTCTAGCGGATCCTACAATGAGCAGTTCTTC
V gene: TRBV12-3/TRBV12-4
clone size: -
J gene: TRBJ2-1
D gene: TRBD2

CDR3 protein: CASSLAGANTGELFF
CDR3 DNA: TGTGCCAGCAGTCTAGCGGGGGCGAACACCGGGGAGCTGTTTTTT
V gene: TRBV6-2/TRBV6-3
clone size: many
J gene: TRBJ2-2
D gene: TRBD2

CDR3 protein: CASGSSNTGELFF
CDR3 DNA: TGTGCCAGCGGCAGCTCGAACACCGGGGAGCTGTTTTTT
V gene: TRBV12-3/TRBV12-4
clone size: few
J gene: TRBJ2-2
D gene: -

CDR3 protein: CSVTGTGGVHTGELFF
CDR3 DNA: TGCAGCGTGACCGGGACAGGGGGCGTCCACACCGGGGAGCTGTTTTTT
V gene: TRBV29-1
clone size: few
J gene: TRBJ2-2
D gene: TRBD1

CDR3 protein: CASRIGGSFHEQYF
CDR3 DNA: TGTGCCAGTCGTATTGGGGGGAGTTTCCACGAGCAGTACTTC
V gene: TRBV18
clone size: many
J gene: TRBJ2-7
D gene: -

CDR3 protein: CASSTELAGGYEQYF
CDR3 DNA: TGTGCCAGCAGCACCGAACTAGCGGGGGGCTACGAGCAGTACTTC
V gene: TRBV5-4
clone size: -
J gene: TRBJ2-7
D gene: TRBD2

CDR3 protein: CASSPTGTLNTEAFF
CDR3 DNA: TGTGCCAGCTCACCCACCGGGACACTAAACACTGAAGCTTTCTTT
V gene: TRBV18
clone size: many
J gene: TRBJ1-1
D gene: -

CDR3 protein: CASSTGTENSPLHF
CDR3 DNA: TGCGCCAGCAGTACCGGGACAGAGAATTCACCCCTCCACTTT
V gene: TRBV5-1
clone size: -
J gene: TRBJ1-6
D gene: TRBD1

CDR3 protein: CSARGVKQHEAFF
CDR3 DNA: TGCAGTGCTAGAGGGGTGAAACAGCATGAAGCTTTCTTT
V gene: TRBV20-1
clone size: many
J gene: TRBJ1-1
D gene: -

CDR3 protein: CASGMGTGGRGYTF
CDR3 DNA: TGTGCCAGCGGTATGGGAACAGGGGGCCGCGGCTACACCTTC
V gene: TRBV2
clone size: many
J gene: TRBJ1-2
D gene: TRBD1

CDR3 protein: CASSQDSTGGEYEQYF
CDR3 DNA: TGCGCCAGCAGCCAAGATTCGACGGGGGGAGAATACGAGCAGTACTTC
V gene: TRBV4-3
clone size: -
J gene: TRBJ2-7
D gene: TRBD2

CDR3 protein: CSVGGRGVFSYGYTF
CDR3 DNA: TGCAGCGTTGGCGGTCGGGGGGTATTTTCCTATGGCTACACCTTC
V gene: TRBV29-1
clone size: many
J gene: TRBJ1-2
D gene: -

CDR3 protein: CASSSYRGTEAFF
CDR3 DNA: TGCGCCAGCAGCTCCTACAGGGGTACTGAAGCTTTCTTT
V gene: TRBV5-1
clone size: -
J gene: TRBJ1-1
D gene: TRBD1

CDR3 protein: CASSPGESQPQHF
CDR3 DNA: TGTGCCAGCTCACCCGGGGAATCTCAGCCCCAGCATTTT
V gene: TRBV18
clone size: -
J gene: TRBJ1-5
D gene: -

CDR3 protein: CASSIISYNSPLHF
CDR3 DNA: TGTGCCAGCAGCATAATCTCCTATAATTCACCCCTCCACTTT
V gene: TRBV6-5
clone size: few
J gene: TRBJ1-6
D gene: -

CDR3 protein: CSASISPSAGGNQPQHF
CDR3 DNA: TGCAGTGCTAGTATAAGCCCATCAGCGGGGGGCAATCAGCCCCAGCATTTT
V gene: TRBV20-1
clone size: few
J gene: TRBJ1-5
D gene: -

CDR3 protein: CASSYSGRGGAEAFF
CDR3 DNA: TGTGCCAGCAGTTACTCGGGCCGCGGTGGGGCTGAAGCTTTCTTT
V gene: TRBV6-5
clone size: many
J gene: TRBJ1-1
D gene: -

CDR3 protein: CASSTRQGSTDTQYF
CDR3 DNA: TGTGCCAGTAGTACACGACAGGGGAGTACAGATACGCAGTATTTT
V gene: TRBV19
clone size: few
J gene: TRBJ2-3
D gene: TRBD1

CDR3 protein: CSVVGDLTSGITDTQYF
CDR3 DNA: TGCAGCGTTGTGGGGGATCTTACTAGCGGGATCACAGATACGCAGTATTTT
V gene: TRBV29-1
clone size: many
J gene: TRBJ2-3
D gene: TRBD2

CDR3 protein: CASSLSAGTAYEQYF
CDR3 DNA: TGTGCCAGCAGTTTATCCGCCGGGACAGCCTACGAGCAGTACTTC
V gene: TRBV27
clone size: many
J gene: TRBJ2-7
D gene: TRBD1

CDR3 protein: CSARPTSGMDTQYF
CDR3 DNA: TGCAGTGCTAGACCGACTAGCGGGATGGATACGCAGTATTTT
V gene: TRBV20-1
clone size: few
J gene: TRBJ2-3
D gene: TRBD2

CDR3 protein: CASSGASGLNEQFF
CDR3 DNA: TGTGCCAGCAGCGGGGCTAGCGGCCTGAATGAGCAGTTCTTC
V gene: TRBV9
clone size: many
J gene: TRBJ2-1
D gene: TRBD2

CDR3 protein: CSARPWTSYNEQFF
CDR3 DNA: TGCAGTGCTAGACCCTGGACCTCCTACAATGAGCAGTTCTTC
V gene: TRBV20-1
clone size: many
J gene: TRBJ2-1
D gene: -

CDR3 protein: CASSESSTEAFF
CDR3 DNA: TGTGCCAGCAGTGAATCCAGTACTGAAGCTTTCTTT
V gene: TRBV25-1
clone size: few
J gene: TRBJ1-1
D gene: -

CDR3 protein: CASRGDRDEQYF
CDR3 DNA: TGTGCCAGCCGGGGAGACCGGGACGAGCAGTACTTC
V gene: TRBV7-9
clone size: many
J gene: TRBJ2-7
D gene: -

CDR3 protein: CAWSRTVNTEAFF
CDR3 DNA: TGTGCCTGGAGTCGGACGGTGAACACTGAAGCTTTCTTT
V gene: TRBV30
clone size: many
J gene: TRBJ1-1
D gene: -

CDR3 protein: CASSFTENYGYTF
CDR3 DNA: TGTGCCAGCAGTTTCACAGAGAACTATGGCTACACCTTC
V gene: TRBV28
clone size: many
J gene: TRBJ1-2
D gene: -

CDR3 protein: CASSLGTGDSPLHF
CDR3 DNA: TGTGCCAGCTCACTGGGGACAGGGGATTCACCCCTCCACTTT
V gene: TRBV18
clone size: many
J gene: TRBJ1-6
D gene: TRBD1

CDR3 protein: CASSIRRDSNTGELFF
CDR3 DNA: TGTGCCAGTAGTATAAGACGTGACAGTAACACCGGGGAGCTGTTTTTT
V gene: TRBV19
clone size: few
J gene: TRBJ2-2
D gene: -

CDR3 protein: CASSSGRRQTNYGYTF
CDR3 DNA: TGTGCCAGCAGTTCCGGCCGAAGACAGACAAACTATGGCTACACCTTC
V gene: TRBV6-6
clone size: -
J gene: TRBJ1-2
D gene: -

CDR3 protein: CASSSGGVSYNEQFF
CDR3 DNA: TGTGCCAGCAGCTCGGGGGGAGTTTCTTACAATGAGCAGTTCTTC
V gene: TRBV11-2
clone size: few
J gene: TRBJ2-1
D gene: TRBD2

CDR3 protein: CASSEDRAGYTF
CDR3 DNA: TGTGCCAGCAGCGAGGACAGGGCTGGCTACACCTTC
V gene: TRBV13
clone size: many
J gene: TRBJ1-2
D gene: TRBD1

CDR3 protein: CASSLEGAGANQPQHF
CDR3 DNA: TGTGCCAGCAGCTTAGAAGGGGCAGGGGCCAATCAGCCCCAGCATTTT
V gene: TRBV7-2
clone size: -
J gene: TRBJ1-5
D gene: -

CDR3 protein: CASSAPLAGGPTGELFF
CDR3 DNA: TGCGCCAGCAGTGCCCCCCTAGCGGGAGGGCCCACCGGGGAGCTGTTTTTT
V gene: TRBV10-1
clone size: few
J gene: TRBJ2-2
D gene: TRBD2

CDR3 protein: CASSLSYRETQYF
CDR3 DNA: TGTGCCAGCAGCCTCAGTTACAGGGAGACCCAGTACTTC
V gene: TRBV6-5
clone size: few
J gene: TRBJ2-5
D gene: -

CDR3 protein: CAIPGQGPDTQYF
CDR3 DNA: TGTGCCATACCGGGACAGGGTCCAGATACGCAGTATTTT
V gene: TRBV28
clone size: few
J gene: TRBJ2-3
D gene: TRBD1

CDR3 protein: CASSPTDRVVNYGYTF
CDR3 DNA: TGTGCCAGCTCACCCACGGACAGGGTCGTTAACTATGGCTACACCTTC
V gene: TRBV18
clone size: many
J gene: TRBJ1-2
D gene: TRBD1

CDR3 protein: CASSPTSGETQYF
CDR3 DNA: TGTGCCAGCTCACCGACTAGCGGAGAGACCCAGTACTTC
V gene: TRBV18
clone size: few
J gene: TRBJ2-5
D gene: TRBD2

CDR3 protein: CVSSLSTGSQETQYF
CDR3 DNA: TGCGTCAGCAGCTTATCGACAGGTTCCCAAGAGACCCAGTACTTC
V gene: TRBV5-1
clone size: -
J gene: TRBJ2-5
D gene: -

CDR3 protein: CAISGTGDYEQYF
CDR3 DNA: TGTGCCATCAGTGGGACAGGGGACTACGAGCAGTACTTC
V gene: TRBV10-3
clone size: few
J gene: TRBJ2-7
D gene: TRBD1

CDR3 protein: CASSLTGYDEQFF
CDR3 DNA: TGTGCCAGCAGCCTAACAGGGTACGATGAGCAGTTCTTC
V gene: TRBV7-9
clone size: few
J gene: TRBJ2-1
D gene: -

CDR3 protein: CASSLAGGAFF
CDR3 DNA: TGTGCCAGCAGCTTAGCGGGGGGAGCTTTCTTT
V gene: TRBV7-9
clone size: many
J gene: TRBJ1-1
D gene: -

CDR3 protein: CASSYSFSTDEAFF
CDR3 DNA: TGTGCCAGCAGTTACTCCTTTTCGACAGACGAAGCTTTCTTT
V gene: TRBV6-5
clone size: many
J gene: TRBJ1-1
D gene: -

CDR3 protein: CASSLGAGSSNQPQHF
CDR3 DNA: TGTGCCAGCAGTTTAGGGGCAGGGTCTAGCAATCAGCCCCAGCATTTT
V gene: TRBV12-3/TRBV12-4
clone size: many
J gene: TRBJ1-5
D gene: -

CDR3 protein: CASSHRQGNTEAFF
CDR3 DNA: TGCGCCAGCAGCCATAGACAGGGTAACACTGAAGCTTTCTTT
V gene: TRBV4-1
clone size: -
J gene: TRBJ1-1
D gene: TRBD1

CDR3 protein: CSARDRGLAGTDTQYF
CDR3 DNA: TGCAGTGCTAGAGATAGGGGACTAGCAGGCACAGATACGCAGTATTTT
V gene: TRBV20-1
clone size: many
J gene: TRBJ2-3
D gene: TRBD2

CDR3 protein: CASSFGTSGSGWSDEQFF
CDR3 DNA: TGTGCCAGTAGTTTTGGGACTAGCGGGAGTGGGTGGTCGGATGAGCAGTTCTTC
V gene: TRBV19
clone size: few
J gene: TRBJ2-1
D gene: TRBD2

CDR3 protein: CASSWETSTFYNEQFF
CDR3 DNA: TGCGCCAGCAGCTGGGAGACTAGCACCTTTTACAATGAGCAGTTCTTC
V gene: TRBV5-1
clone size: few
J gene: TRBJ2-1
D gene: TRBD2

CDR3 protein: CSVEGGNTDTQYF
CDR3 DNA: TGCAGCGTTGAGGGGGGGAACACAGATACGCAGTATTTT
V gene: TRBV29-1
clone size: many
J gene: TRBJ2-3
D gene: TRBD2